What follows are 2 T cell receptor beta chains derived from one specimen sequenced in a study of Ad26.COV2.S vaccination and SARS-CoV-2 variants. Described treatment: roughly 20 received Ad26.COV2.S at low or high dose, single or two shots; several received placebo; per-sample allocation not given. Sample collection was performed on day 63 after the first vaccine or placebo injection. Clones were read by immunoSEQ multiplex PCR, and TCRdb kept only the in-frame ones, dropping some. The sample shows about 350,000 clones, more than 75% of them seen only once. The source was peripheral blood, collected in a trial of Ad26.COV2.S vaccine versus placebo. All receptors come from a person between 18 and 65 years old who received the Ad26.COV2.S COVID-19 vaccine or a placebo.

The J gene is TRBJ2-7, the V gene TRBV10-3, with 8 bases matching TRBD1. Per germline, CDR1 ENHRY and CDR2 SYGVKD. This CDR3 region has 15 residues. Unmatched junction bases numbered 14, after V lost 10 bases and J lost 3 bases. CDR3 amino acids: CATSGSGQEGYEQYF. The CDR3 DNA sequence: TGTGCCACCAGCGGCTCGGGACAGGAAGGCTACGAGCAGTACTTC.

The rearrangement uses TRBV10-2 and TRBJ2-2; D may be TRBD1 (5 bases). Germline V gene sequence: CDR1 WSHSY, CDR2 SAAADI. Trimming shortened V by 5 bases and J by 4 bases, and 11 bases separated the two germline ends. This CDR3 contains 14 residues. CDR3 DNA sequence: TGCGCCAGCAGTCAAGACAGAGCCACCGGGGAGCTGTTTTTT. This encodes CASSQDRATGELFF.